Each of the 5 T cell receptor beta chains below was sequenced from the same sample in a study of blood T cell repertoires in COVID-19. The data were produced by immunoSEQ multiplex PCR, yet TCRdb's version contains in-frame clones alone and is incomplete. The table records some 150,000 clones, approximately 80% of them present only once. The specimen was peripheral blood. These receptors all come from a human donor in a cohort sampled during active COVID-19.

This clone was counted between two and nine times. The CDR3 DNA is TGTGCCAGCAGCTCCACGACAGCGAGCTCCTACAATGAGCAGTTCTTC. Translating it yields CASSSTTASSYNEQFF. The V call is TRBV7-3, the J call TRBJ2-1, with D maybe TRBD1 (5 bases). The V and J ends lost 4 bases and 0 bases respectively, with 13 bases between them. The CDR3 has 16 amino acids. The germline gives CDR1 SGHTA, CDR2 FQGTGA.

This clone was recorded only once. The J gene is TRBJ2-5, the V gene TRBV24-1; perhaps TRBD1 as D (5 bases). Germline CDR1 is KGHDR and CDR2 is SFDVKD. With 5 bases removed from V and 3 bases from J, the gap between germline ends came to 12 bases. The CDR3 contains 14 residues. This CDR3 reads CATSGDSRKETQYF. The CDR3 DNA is TGTGCCACCAGTGGAGACAGCCGAAAAGAGACCCAGTACTTC.

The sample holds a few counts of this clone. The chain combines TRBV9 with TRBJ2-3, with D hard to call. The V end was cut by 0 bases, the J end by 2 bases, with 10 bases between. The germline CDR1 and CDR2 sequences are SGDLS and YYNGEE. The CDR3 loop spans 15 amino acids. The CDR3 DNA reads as TGTGCCAGCAGCGTAGCGGTAGATTCCACAGATACGCAGTATTTT. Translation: CASSVAVDSTDTQYF. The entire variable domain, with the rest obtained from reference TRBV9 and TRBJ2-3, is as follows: DSGVTQTPKHLITATGQRVTLRCSPRSGDLSVYWYQQSLDQGLQFLIQYYNGEERAKGNILERFSAQQFPDLHSELNLSSLELGDSALYFCASSVAVDSTDTQYFGPGTRLTVL.

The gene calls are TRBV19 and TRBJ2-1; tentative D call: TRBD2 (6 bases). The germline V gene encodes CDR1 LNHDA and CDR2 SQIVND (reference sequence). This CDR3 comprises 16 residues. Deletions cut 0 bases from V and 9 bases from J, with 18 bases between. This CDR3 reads CASSIEVRGPRGEQFF. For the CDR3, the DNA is TGTGCCAGTAGTATAGAGGTGCGGGGCCCAAGGGGTGAGCAGTTCTTC.

For the CDR3, the DNA is TGTGCCACCAGCAGAGGTAGACAGGAGTATGGCTACACCTTC. Encoded protein: CATSRGRQEYGYTF. V and J are TRBV15 and TRBJ1-2; tentative D call: TRBD1 (6 bases). There are 14 residues in the CDR3. Between the trimmed V and J ends, which lost 1 base and 5 bases, there was a span of 11 bases. Germline V gene sequence: CDR1 LNHNV, CDR2 YYDKDF (reference sequence).